This record looks at one T cell receptor beta chain sequence and its context. The entry originates in a study of Ad26.COV2.S vaccination and SARS-CoV-2 variants. Treatment denoted: roughly 20 received Ad26.COV2.S at low or high dose, single or two shots; roughly five received placebo; per-sample allocation not given. Sampling took place 63 days after the first vaccine or placebo injection. Measured with immunoSEQ multiplex PCR; TCRdb has only the in-frame clones, and not every one. In the table there are around 420,000 clones, roughly 88% of which are singletons. CDR3 length equals 15 residues. Germline V gene data show CDR1 as LNHDA and CDR2 as SQIVND (reference sequence). Trimming stripped 0 bases from V and 0 bases from J, with 6 bases between.

This rearrangement joins TRBV19 to TRBJ2-1; no definite D call. This receptor was obtained from a person aged 18-60 years who received the Ad26.COV2.S COVID-19 vaccine or a placebo. The specimen was peripheral blood, collected in a trial of Ad26.COV2.S vaccine versus placebo. The CDR3 DNA is TGTGCCAGTAGTATAGACCGTTTCTCCTACAATGAGCAGTTCTTC. Encoded protein: CASSIDRFSYNEQFF.